Listed below are T cell receptor beta chains from one sample, sequenced in a study of control samples from healthy donors and cancer patients. Profiling relied on immunoSEQ multiplex PCR, and the TCRdb table lists in-frame clones only, not all of them. The data show around 71,000 clones, over 75% seen once. Sequenced input: PBMCs. All receptors come from a woman aged 45-60 years with colorectal cancer. Both conserved end residues are part of each CDR3. D genes are given only for firm matches.

>TRBD1|TRBJ2-3|TRBV19
CASSIVETGVADTQYF
>-|TRBJ2-7|TRBV30
CAWSVKDEQYF
>-|TRBJ2-2|TRBV4-2
CASSQDRNTGELFF
>-|TRBJ1-4|TRBV10-3
CAISVGGEKLFF
>TRBD1|TRBJ1-6|TRBV27
CASSYVRQGNSPLHF
>TRBD1|TRBJ1-1|TRBV25-1
CASSERTGWDTEAFF
>-|TRBJ1-6|TRBV6-5
CASSRINSPLHF
>-|TRBJ2-4|TRBV2
CASSEFGGRDKNIQYF
>-|TRBJ2-2|TRBV10-1
CASSETRRGELFF
>TRBD2|TRBJ2-1|TRBV20-1
CSASSSGGEDYNEQFF
>TRBD1|TRBJ1-2|TRBV6-5
CASSTAQGGNYGYTF
>TRBD1|TRBJ1-6|TRBV5-1
CASSWGQGNSPLHF
>-|TRBJ1-2|TRBV3-1/TRBV3-2
CASSQDPGFTYGYTF
>TRBD2|TRBJ2-1|TRBV19
CASSIGLAGGGSYNEQFF
>TRBD1|TRBJ1-2|TRBV27
CASSPHRDRVGVYGYTF
>TRBD1|TRBJ1-2|TRBV27
CASSLYGRGYYGYTF
>-|TRBJ1-4|TRBV13
CASSLRARAEKLFF
>TRBD1|TRBJ2-3|TRBV9
CASSPGTGAVSDTQYF
>-|TRBJ2-1|TRBV6-5
CASSSLLVNPYNEQFF
>-|TRBJ1-1|TRBV9
CASSPGGNRGNTEAFF
>-|TRBJ1-4|TRBV9
CASSFQDGRGGEKLFF
>-|TRBJ1-5|TRBV19
CASSGQINQPQHF
>TRBD1|TRBJ2-5|TRBV15
CATSRDGQGAWETQYF
>-|TRBJ2-2|TRBV4-1
CASSQDRGSGGEAGELFF
>-|TRBJ2-1|TRBV5-1
CASRDPGLYSYNEQFF
>TRBD2|TRBJ2-5|TRBV6-5
CASRAIAGGRETQYF
>-|TRBJ2-6|TRBV27
CASSFLSSGANVLTF
>-|TRBJ1-4|TRBV6-6
CASSRTGTFNEKLFF
>-|TRBJ1-1|TRBV6-6
CASSPTGGTEAFF
>-|TRBJ2-7|TRBV11-2
CASSSIGVALRYPVEQYF
>TRBD1|TRBJ2-7|TRBV29-1
CSVEFGQGVEQYF
>TRBD1|TRBJ2-3|TRBV5-1
CASSRTGDMQYF
>-|TRBJ1-1|TRBV6-6
CASSYSTGTQNTEAFF
>TRBD2|TRBJ2-7|TRBV9
CASSPAGGGRDVEQYF
>TRBD1|TRBJ1-2|TRBV3-1/TRBV3-2
CASSQGTGQTNYGYTF
>-|TRBJ2-3|TRBV5-4
CASSDRGSFGQYF
>-|TRBJ1-2|TRBV11-2
CASSLNAYGYTF
>-|TRBJ2-7|TRBV6-6
CASSPSTGLGEQYF
>TRBD1|TRBJ2-7|TRBV2
CASIRDRPRETYEQYF
>-|TRBJ2-3|TRBV2
CASSDLMGNTQYF
>TRBD1|TRBJ1-4|TRBV19
CASRQGVATNEKLFF
>-|TRBJ2-3|TRBV18
CASSPAGSFTDTQYF
>-|TRBJ1-6|TRBV25-1
CASSNRAPSPLHF
>-|TRBJ1-5|TRBV6-5
CARGGANQPQHF
>TRBD2|TRBJ2-7|TRBV18
CASSPASLSGGAGEQYF
>-|TRBJ1-1|TRBV5-1
CASSLGLGGNTEAFF
>-|TRBJ1-1|TRBV6-6
CASSESQAMNTEAFF
>-|TRBJ2-6|TRBV7-8
CASSSLGGSSGANVLTF
>-|TRBJ1-2|TRBV5-1
CASSWYSEGGNGYTF
>-|TRBJ1-1|TRBV19
CASSRSAVFGTEAFF
>-|TRBJ1-2|TRBV5-1
CASSFGVNYGYTF
>TRBD1|TRBJ1-1|TRBV10-3
CAISGPTGSEGANTEAFF
>-|TRBJ1-3|TRBV21-1
CASSKGRRGFGNTIYF
>TRBD2|TRBJ2-5|TRBV6-5
CASSKISGSQETQYF
>TRBD1|TRBJ2-7|TRBV5-1
CASSLVGTDYEQYF
>-|TRBJ2-3|TRBV12-3/TRBV12-4
CASSLARTDTQYF
>TRBD2|TRBJ2-1|TRBV5-1
CASSLARPGLAAYNEQFF
>-|TRBJ2-1|TRBV11-2
CASTGGVQDEQFF
>-|TRBJ2-4|TRBV28
CASSHGAAKNIQYF
>-|TRBJ2-5|TRBV5-5
CARSSRGGRETQYF